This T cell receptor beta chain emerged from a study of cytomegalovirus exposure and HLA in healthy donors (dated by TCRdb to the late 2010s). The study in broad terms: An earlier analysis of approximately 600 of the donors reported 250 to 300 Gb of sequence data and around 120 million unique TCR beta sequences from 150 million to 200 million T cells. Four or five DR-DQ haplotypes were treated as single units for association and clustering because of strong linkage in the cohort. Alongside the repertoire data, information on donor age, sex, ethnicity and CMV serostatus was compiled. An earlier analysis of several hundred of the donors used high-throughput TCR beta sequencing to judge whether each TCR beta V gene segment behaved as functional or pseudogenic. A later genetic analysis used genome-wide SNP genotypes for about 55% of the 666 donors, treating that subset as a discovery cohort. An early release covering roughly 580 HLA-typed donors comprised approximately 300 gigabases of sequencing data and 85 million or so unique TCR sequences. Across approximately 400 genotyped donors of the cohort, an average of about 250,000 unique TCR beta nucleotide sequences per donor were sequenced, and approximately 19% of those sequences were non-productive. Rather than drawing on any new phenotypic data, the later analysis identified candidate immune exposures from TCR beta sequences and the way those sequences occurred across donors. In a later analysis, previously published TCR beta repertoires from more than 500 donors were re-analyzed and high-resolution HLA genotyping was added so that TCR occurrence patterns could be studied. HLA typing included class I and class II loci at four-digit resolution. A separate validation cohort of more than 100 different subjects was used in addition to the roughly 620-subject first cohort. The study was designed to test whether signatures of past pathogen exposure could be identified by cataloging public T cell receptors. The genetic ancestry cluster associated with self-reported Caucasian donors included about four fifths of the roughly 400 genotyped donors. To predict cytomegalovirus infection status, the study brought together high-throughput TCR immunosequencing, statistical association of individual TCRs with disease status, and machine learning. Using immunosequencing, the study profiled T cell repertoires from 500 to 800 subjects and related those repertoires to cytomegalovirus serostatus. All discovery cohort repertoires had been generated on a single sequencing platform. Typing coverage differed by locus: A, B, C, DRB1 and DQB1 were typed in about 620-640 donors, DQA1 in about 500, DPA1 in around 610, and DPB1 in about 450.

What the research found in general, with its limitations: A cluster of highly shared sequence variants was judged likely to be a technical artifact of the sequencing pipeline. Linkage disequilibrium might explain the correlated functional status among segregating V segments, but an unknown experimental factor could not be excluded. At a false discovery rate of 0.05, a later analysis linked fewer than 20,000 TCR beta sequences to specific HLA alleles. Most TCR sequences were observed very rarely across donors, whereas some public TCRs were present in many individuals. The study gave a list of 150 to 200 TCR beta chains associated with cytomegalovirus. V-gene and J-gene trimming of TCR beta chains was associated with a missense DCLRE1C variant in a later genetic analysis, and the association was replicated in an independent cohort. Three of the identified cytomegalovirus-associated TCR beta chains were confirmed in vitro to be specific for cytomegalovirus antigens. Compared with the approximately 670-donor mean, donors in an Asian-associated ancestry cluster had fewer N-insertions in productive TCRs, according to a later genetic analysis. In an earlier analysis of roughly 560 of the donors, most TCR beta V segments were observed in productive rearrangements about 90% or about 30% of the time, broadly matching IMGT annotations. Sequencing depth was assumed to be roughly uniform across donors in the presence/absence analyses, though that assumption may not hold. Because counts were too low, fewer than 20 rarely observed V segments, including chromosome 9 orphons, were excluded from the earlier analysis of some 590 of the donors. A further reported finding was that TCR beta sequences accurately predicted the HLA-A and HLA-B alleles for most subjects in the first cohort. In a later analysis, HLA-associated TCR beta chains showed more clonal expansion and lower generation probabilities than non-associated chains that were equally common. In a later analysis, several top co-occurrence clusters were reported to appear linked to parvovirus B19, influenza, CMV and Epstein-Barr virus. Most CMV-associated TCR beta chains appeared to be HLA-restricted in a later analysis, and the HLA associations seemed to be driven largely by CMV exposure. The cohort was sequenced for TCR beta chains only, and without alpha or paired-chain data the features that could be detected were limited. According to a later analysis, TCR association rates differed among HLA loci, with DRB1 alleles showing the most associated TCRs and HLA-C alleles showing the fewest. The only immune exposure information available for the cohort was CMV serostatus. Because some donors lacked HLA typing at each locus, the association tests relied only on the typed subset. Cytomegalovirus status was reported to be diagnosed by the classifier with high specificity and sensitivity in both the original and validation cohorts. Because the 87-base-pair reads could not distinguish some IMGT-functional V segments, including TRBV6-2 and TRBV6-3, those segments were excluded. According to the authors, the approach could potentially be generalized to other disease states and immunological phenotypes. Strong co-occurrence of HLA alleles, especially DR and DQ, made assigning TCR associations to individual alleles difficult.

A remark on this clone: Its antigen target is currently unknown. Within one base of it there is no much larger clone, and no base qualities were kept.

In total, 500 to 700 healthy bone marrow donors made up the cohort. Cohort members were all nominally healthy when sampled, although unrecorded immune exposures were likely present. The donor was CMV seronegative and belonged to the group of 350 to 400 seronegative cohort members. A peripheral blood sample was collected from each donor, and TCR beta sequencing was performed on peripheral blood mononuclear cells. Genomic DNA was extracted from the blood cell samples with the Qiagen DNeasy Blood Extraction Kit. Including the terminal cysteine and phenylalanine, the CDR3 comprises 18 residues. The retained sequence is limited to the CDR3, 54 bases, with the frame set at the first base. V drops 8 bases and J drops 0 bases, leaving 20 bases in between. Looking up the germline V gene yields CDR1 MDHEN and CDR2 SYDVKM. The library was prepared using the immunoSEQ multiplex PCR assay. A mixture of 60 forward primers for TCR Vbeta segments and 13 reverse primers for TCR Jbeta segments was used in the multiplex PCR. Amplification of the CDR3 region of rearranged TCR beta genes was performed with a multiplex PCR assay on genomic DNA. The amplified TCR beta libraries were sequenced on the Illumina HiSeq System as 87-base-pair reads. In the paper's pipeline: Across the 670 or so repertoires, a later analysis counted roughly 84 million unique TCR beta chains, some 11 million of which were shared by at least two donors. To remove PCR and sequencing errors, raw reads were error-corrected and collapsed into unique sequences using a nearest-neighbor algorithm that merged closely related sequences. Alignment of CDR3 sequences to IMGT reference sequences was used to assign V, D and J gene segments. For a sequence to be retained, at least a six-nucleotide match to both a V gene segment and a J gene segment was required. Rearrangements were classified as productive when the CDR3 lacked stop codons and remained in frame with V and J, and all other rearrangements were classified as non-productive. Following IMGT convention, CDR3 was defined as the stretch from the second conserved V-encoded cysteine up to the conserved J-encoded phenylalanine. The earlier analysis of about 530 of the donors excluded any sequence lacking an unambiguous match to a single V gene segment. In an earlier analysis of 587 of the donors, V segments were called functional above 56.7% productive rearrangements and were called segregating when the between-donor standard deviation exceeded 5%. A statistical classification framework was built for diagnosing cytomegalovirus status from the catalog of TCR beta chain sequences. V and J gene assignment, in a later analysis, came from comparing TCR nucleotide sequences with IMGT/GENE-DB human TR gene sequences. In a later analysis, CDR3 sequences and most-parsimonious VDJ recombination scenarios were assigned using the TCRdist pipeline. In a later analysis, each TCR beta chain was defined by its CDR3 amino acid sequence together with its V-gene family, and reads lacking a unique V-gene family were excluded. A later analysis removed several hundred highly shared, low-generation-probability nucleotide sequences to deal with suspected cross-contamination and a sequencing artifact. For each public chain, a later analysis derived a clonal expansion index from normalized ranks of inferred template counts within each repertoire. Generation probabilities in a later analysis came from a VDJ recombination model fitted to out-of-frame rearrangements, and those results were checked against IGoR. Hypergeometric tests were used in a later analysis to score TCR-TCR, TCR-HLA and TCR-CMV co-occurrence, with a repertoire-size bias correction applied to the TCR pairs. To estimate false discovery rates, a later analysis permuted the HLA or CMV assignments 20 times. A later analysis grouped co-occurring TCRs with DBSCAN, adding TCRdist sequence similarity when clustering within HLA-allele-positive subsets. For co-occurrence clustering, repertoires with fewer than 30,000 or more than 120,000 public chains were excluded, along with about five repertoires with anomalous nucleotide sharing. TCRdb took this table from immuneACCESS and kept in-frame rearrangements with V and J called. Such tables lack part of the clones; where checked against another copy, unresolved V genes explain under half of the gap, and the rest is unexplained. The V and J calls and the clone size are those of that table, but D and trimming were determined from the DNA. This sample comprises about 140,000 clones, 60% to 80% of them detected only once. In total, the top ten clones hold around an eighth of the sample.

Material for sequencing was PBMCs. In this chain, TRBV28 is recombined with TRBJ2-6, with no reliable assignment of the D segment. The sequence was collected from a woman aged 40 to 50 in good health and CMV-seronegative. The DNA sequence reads TGTGCCAGCGGAGAAAACATACCTTTTGTCTCTGGGGCCAACGTCCTGACTTTC. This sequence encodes CASGENIPFVSGANVLTF.